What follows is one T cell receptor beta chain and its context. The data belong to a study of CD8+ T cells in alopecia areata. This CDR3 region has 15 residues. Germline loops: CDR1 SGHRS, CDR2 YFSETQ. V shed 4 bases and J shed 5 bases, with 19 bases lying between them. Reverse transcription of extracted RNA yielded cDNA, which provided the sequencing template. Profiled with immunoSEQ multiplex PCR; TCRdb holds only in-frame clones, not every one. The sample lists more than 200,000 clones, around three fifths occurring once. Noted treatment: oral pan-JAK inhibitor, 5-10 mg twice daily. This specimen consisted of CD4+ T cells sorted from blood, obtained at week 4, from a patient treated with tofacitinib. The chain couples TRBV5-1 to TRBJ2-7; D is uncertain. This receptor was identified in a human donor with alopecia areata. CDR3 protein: CASSPAGSLADEQYF. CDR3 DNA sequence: TGCGCCAGCAGCCCGGCCGGCTCCTTGGCCGACGAGCAGTACTTC.